One and the same sample provided the 2 T cell receptor beta chains below, sequenced in a study of identical twins. TCRdb re-called the 5' RACE reads with MiXCR, one entry per CDR3 protein. The sample lists about 340,000 distinct CDR3 sequences, roughly 10% occurring once. What was sequenced was naive T cells sorted from blood. Source of these receptors: a woman in her forties or fifties in good health.

This clonotype was recorded many times. V usage is TRBV5-6 and J usage is TRBJ1-3; D may be TRBD1 (5 bases). Germline values: CDR1 SGHDT, CDR2 YYEEEE. V gave up 5 bases and J gave up 4 bases, with 13 bases separating them. This CDR3 is 14 amino acids long. The CDR3 DNA reads as TGTGCCAGCAGTCAGGGAAATACGGGAAACACCATATATTTT. Amino acid sequence: CASSQGNTGNTIYF. The complete variable domain, with remaining parts taken from reference TRBV5-6 and TRBJ1-3, reads DAGVTQSPTHLIKTRGQQVTLRCSPKSGHDTVSWYQQALGQGPQFIFQYYEEEERQRGNFPDRFSGHQFPNYSSELNVNALLLGDSALYLCASSQGNTGNTIYFGEGSWLTVV.

The sample holds a few counts of this clonotype. V gene TRBV3-1 combines with J gene TRBJ2-1; no clear D gene. The ends were cut back, 2 bases at V and 6 bases at J, with 5 bases in the middle. Germline CDR1 reads LGHDT; CDR2 reads YNNKEL (reference sequence). This CDR3 contains 12 residues. This chain's CDR3 is CASSQSFNEQFF. CDR3 bases: TGTGCCAGCAGCCAATCGTTCAATGAGCAGTTCTTC.